Listed below are T cell receptor beta chains from one sample, sequenced in a study of T cells in Graves' hyperthyroidism and ophthalmopathy. MiXCR was run by TCRdb on the multiplex PCR reads, yielding one entry per CDR3 protein. This sample yields about 400,000 distinct CDR3 sequences, of which more than 14% are seen a single time; about 20% belongs to the top ten. Material for sequencing was blood. The receptors were sampled from a woman in her thirties with Graves' ophthalmopathy. Both conserved end residues are part of each CDR3. Fields, in order: CDR3 protein, CDR3 DNA, clone size, V gene, J gene, D gene. The D gene is left open where the match is weak. Size tells how often a clone was seen (once, few, many) or the class of an expanded clone, and some rows leave it out.

CDR3: CASRGGLTSNEQFF; DNA: TGTGCCAGCAGAGGAGGCCTGACTAGTAATGAGCAGTTCTTC; size: many; V: TRBV2; J: TRBJ2-1; D: NA
CDR3: CASSQDRKRTGSGTEAFF; DNA: TGTGCCAGCAGCCAAGATAGAAAAAGGACAGGGTCAGGCACTGAAGCTTTCTTT; size: many; V: TRBV3-1; J: TRBJ1-1; D: TRBD1
CDR3: CASRRAGGGETQYF; DNA: TGTGCCAGCAGGCGAGCGGGGGGGGGAGAGACCCAGTACTTC; size: many; V: TRBV27; J: TRBJ2-5; D: TRBD2
CDR3: CASSLVNSNQPQHF; DNA: TGTGCCAGCAGCTTAGTGAATAGCAATCAGCCCCAGCATTTT; size: many; V: TRBV7-8; J: TRBJ1-5; D: NA
CDR3: CASSPLQGARGNEKLFF; DNA: TGTGCCAGCAGCCCACTCCAGGGGGCGAGGGGTAATGAAAAACTGTTTTTT; size: NA; V: TRBV7-9; J: TRBJ1-4; D: TRBD1
CDR3: CASKGPGAADTQYF; DNA: TGTGCCAGCAAAGGGCCGGGAGCGGCGGATACGCAGTATTTT; size: few; V: TRBV2; J: TRBJ2-3; D: NA
CDR3: CASSQVGAVIETQYF; DNA: TGCGCCAGCAGCCAAGTCGGGGCGGTTATCGAGACCCAGTACTTC; size: few; V: TRBV4-1; J: TRBJ2-5; D: NA
CDR3: CASSLQGWSGNSPLHF; DNA: TGTGCCAGCAGCCTTCAAGGGTGGTCTGGAAATTCACCCCTCCACTTT; size: few; V: TRBV28; J: TRBJ1-6; D: NA
CDR3: CASSSGRKTQYF; DNA: TGTGCCAGCAGTTCTGGTAGGAAGACCCAGTACTTC; size: many; V: TRBV27; J: TRBJ2-5; D: NA
CDR3: CASSGDRGDSYNEQFF; DNA: TGCGCCAGCAGTGGGGACAGGGGGGACTCCTACAATGAGCAGTTCTTC; size: NA; V: TRBV6-2/TRBV6-3; J: TRBJ2-1; D: TRBD1
CDR3: CASSILELVSGANVLTF; DNA: TGCGCCAGCAGCATACTCGAACTGGTATCTGGGGCCAACGTCCTGACTTTC; size: NA; V: TRBV5-1; J: TRBJ2-6; D: NA
CDR3: CAWSPRTMQGARKLGSPLHF; DNA: TGTGCCTGGAGTCCTAGGACCATGCAGGGGGCGCGCAAGTTAGGATCACCCCTCCACTTT; size: NA; V: TRBV30; J: TRBJ1-6; D: TRBD1
CDR3: CASSGAWGEKLFF; DNA: TGTGCCAGTAGCGGGGCCTGGGGTGAAAAACTGTTTTTT; size: few; V: TRBV6-1; J: TRBJ1-4; D: NA
CDR3: CASTTGGDNEKLFF; DNA: TGTGCCAGCACCACAGGAGGGGATAATGAAAAACTGTTTTTT; size: many; V: TRBV28; J: TRBJ1-4; D: NA
CDR3: CASLKPGVTEAFF; DNA: TGTGCCAGCTTGAAACCGGGGGTCACTGAAGCTTTCTTT; size: many; V: TRBV7-3; J: TRBJ1-1; D: NA
CDR3: CASSYAGPHLNEQFF; DNA: TGTGCCAGCAGTTACGCGGGCCCGCATCTCAATGAGCAGTTCTTC; size: few; V: TRBV6-2/TRBV6-3; J: TRBJ2-1; D: NA
CDR3: CSARVPGLSSYEQYF; DNA: TGCAGTGCTAGAGTCCCGGGCCTAAGCTCCTACGAGCAGTACTTC; size: many; V: TRBV20-1; J: TRBJ2-7; D: NA
CDR3: CASSYADPSREQYF; DNA: TGTGCCAGCAGTTACGCGGACCCGTCCCGTGAGCAGTACTTC; size: NA; V: TRBV6-2/TRBV6-3; J: TRBJ2-7; D: NA
CDR3: CARRSSGTQETQYF; DNA: TGTGCCAGGAGAAGTAGCGGAACTCAAGAGACCCAGTACTTC; size: NA; V: TRBV7-2; J: TRBJ2-5; D: NA
CDR3: CASSLVVRQQETQYF; DNA: TGTGCCAGCAGCTTAGTTGTGCGTCAACAAGAGACCCAGTACTTC; size: many; V: TRBV7-8; J: TRBJ2-5; D: NA
CDR3: CASSQGRGPYEQYF; DNA: TGTGCCAGCAGCCAAGGCAGGGGCCCCTACGAGCAGTACTTC; size: many; V: TRBV3-1; J: TRBJ2-7; D: NA
CDR3: CSVRQGASNSPLHF; DNA: TGCAGCGTTAGACAGGGGGCGTCGAATTCACCCCTCCACTTT; size: many; V: TRBV29-1; J: TRBJ1-6; D: TRBD1
CDR3: CASSFSGTNTEAFF; DNA: TGTGCCAGCAGTTTCTCAGGAACAAACACTGAAGCTTTCTTT; size: many; V: TRBV28; J: TRBJ1-1; D: NA
CDR3: CASSLYGQGRNQPQHF; DNA: TGTGCCAGCAGTTTATACGGACAGGGGAGGAATCAGCCCCAGCATTTT; size: NA; V: TRBV28; J: TRBJ1-5; D: TRBD1
CDR3: CAISESGQGTQYF; DNA: TGTGCCATCAGTGAGTCGGGACAGGGGACCCAGTACTTC; size: many; V: TRBV10-3; J: TRBJ2-5; D: TRBD1
CDR3: CASERGRKSNYGYTF; DNA: TGTGCCAGCGAAAGGGGGCGGAAATCTAACTATGGCTACACCTTC; size: many; V: TRBV12-3/TRBV12-4; J: TRBJ1-2; D: TRBD1
CDR3: CASSLDRGHVDEQYF; DNA: TGTGCCAGCAGCTTAGATAGGGGACATGTGGACGAGCAGTACTTC; size: NA; V: TRBV3-1; J: TRBJ2-7; D: NA
CDR3: CSVDPEGLETQYF; DNA: TGCAGCGTTGACCCGGAGGGTCTCGAGACCCAGTACTTC; size: many; V: TRBV29-1; J: TRBJ2-5; D: NA
CDR3: CASSLAAGAVRETQYF; DNA: TGTGCCAGCAGCTTAGCGGCGGGGGCGGTTAGAGAGACCCAGTACTTC; size: NA; V: TRBV7-2; J: TRBJ2-5; D: NA
CDR3: CASSEFSGTEHTGELFF; DNA: TGTGCCAGCAGTGAATTTTCCGGGACAGAACACACCGGGGAGCTGTTTTTT; size: NA; V: TRBV6-1; J: TRBJ2-2; D: TRBD1
CDR3: CSARSAGSYEQYF; DNA: TGCAGTGCTAGATCCGCGGGGTCCTACGAGCAGTACTTC; size: few; V: TRBV20-1; J: TRBJ2-7; D: NA
CDR3: CSARTRDRHNEKLFF; DNA: TGCAGTGCTAGAACCCGGGACAGACATAATGAAAAACTGTTTTTT; size: NA; V: TRBV20-1; J: TRBJ1-4; D: TRBD1